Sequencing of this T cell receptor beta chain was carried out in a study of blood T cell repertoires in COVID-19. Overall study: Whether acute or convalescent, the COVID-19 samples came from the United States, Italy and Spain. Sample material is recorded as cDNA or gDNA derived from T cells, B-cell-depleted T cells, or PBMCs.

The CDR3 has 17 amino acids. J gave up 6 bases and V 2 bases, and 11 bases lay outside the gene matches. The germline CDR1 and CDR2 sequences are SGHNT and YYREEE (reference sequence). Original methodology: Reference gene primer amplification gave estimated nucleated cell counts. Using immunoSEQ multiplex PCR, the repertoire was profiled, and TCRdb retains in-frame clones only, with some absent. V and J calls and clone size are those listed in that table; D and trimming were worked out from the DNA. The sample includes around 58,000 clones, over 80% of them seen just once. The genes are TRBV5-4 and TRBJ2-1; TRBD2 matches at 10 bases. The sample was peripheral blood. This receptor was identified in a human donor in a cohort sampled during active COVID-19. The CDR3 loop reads CASSLSPQRGGRNEQFF. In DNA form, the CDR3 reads TGTGCCAGCAGCTTAAGTCCTCAGCGGGGGGGCCGCAATGAGCAGTTCTTC.